A single sample is the source of the 18 T cell receptor beta chains below, sequenced in a study of CD8 T cells in Susac syndrome. The authors reverse transcribed roughly 0.5 to 1 ug RNA with random hexamers. TCRdb ran MiXCR on the immunoSEQ multiplex PCR reads and lists one entry per CDR3 protein. Of about 300,000 distinct CDR3 sequences in the sample, over 75% were seen once. Sequenced material: CD8+ T cells from PBMCs. These receptors all stem from a human donor with multiple sclerosis.

The chain joins TRBV9 to TRBJ2-1; D is perhaps TRBD1 (6 bases). The CDR3 length is 15 residues. In germline, CDR1 is SGDLS, CDR2 YYNGEE. The V end was cut by 2 bases, the J end by 0 bases, with 9 bases between. CDR3 nucleotides: TGTGCCAGCAGCGTGGTAGGGGGCTCCTACAATGAGCAGTTCTTC. It is translated as CASSVVGGSYNEQFF.

The chain recombines TRBV7-8 with TRBJ1-2; a weak D match, TRBD1 (5 bases). The V end was cut by 1 base, the J end by 8 bases, with 11 bases between. From germline, CDR1 is SGHVS and CDR2 FQNEAQ. CDR3 length: 13 amino acids. The CDR3 nucleotides read TGTGCCAGCAGCTTAGGTGGGACCCTCGGCTACACCTTC. Translated, it gives CASSLGGTLGYTF.

DNA for the CDR3: TGTGCCAGCAGCCAAGATTGGATTAGCGGAAACTACGAGCAGTACTTC. Its translation: CASSQDWISGNYEQYF. V gene TRBV14 combines with J gene TRBJ2-7; tentative D call: TRBD2 (6 bases). Trimming took 0 bases from V and 3 from J, leaving 15 bases between them. This CDR3 has 16 residues. Germline V gives CDR1 SGHDN, CDR2 FVKESK.

The chain combines TRBV5-1 with TRBJ2-1; 7 bases fit TRBD2. The junction had 9 bases not matched to a gene; V was cut back by 2 bases and J by 4 bases. This CDR3 region has 16 residues. Germline V gene data show CDR1 as SGHRS and CDR2 as YFSETQ. The chain's CDR3 is CASSLVGTSEYNEQFF. The CDR3 region has the DNA TGCGCCAGCAGCTTAGTCGGTACTAGCGAATACAATGAGCAGTTCTTC.

The rearrangement joins TRBV20-1 to TRBJ2-1; TRBD1 aligns across 8 bases. CDR1 and CDR2 from the germline V gene are DFQATT and SNEGSKA (reference sequence). The ends lost 4 bases at V and 6 bases at J; junction bases unmatched: 8. The CDR3 consists of 14 residues. The CDR3 sequence: CSATDRGPANEQFF. CDR3 coding DNA: TGCAGTGCTACCGACAGGGGCCCAGCCAATGAGCAGTTCTTC.

The J gene is TRBJ2-3, the V gene TRBV27; D remains unclear. Germline values: CDR1 MNHEY, CDR2 SMNVEV (reference sequence). V gave up 2 bases and J gave up 3 bases, with 12 bases separating them. CDR3 length: 15 residues. CDR3 bases: TGTGCCAGCAGTTTAACCCCGGCCATGACAGATACGCAGTATTTT. Its protein is CASSLTPAMTDTQYF.

The chain carries TRBV13 and TRBJ2-7, with D possibly TRBD1 on 6 matching bases. Germline CDR1 reads PRHDT; CDR2 reads FYEKMQ (reference sequence). The germline V and J ends were trimmed by 4 bases and 4 bases, with 17 bases remaining between them. CDR3 length: 15 amino acids. Written as DNA, the CDR3 is TGTGCCAGCAGCTCCAGGGACATCGATTTGTACGAGCAGTACTTC. It encodes CASSSRDIDLYEQYF.

The chain is built from TRBV6-5 and TRBJ2-6; 10 bases line up with TRBD1. The V segment lost 0 bases and the J segment 4 bases; nucleotides outside the gene matches: 9. Germline V gives CDR1 MNHEY, CDR2 SVGAGI. The length of the CDR3 is 19 residues. The CDR3 protein is CASSYSRQGAGSGANVLTF. As DNA, the CDR3 is TGTGCCAGCAGTTACTCCAGACAGGGGGCGGGCTCCGGGGCCAACGTCCTGACTTTC.

The chain uses TRBV19 and TRBJ2-1; TRBD1 aligns across 9 bases. The CDR3 has 15 residues. The germline V gene has CDR1 LNHDA and CDR2 SQIVND (reference sequence). V shed 6 bases and J 3 bases; nucleotides not matched to a gene: 6. CDR3 residues: CASRTGQGLYNEQFF. CDR3 sequence (DNA): TGTGCCAGTAGAACGGGACAGGGTCTCTACAATGAGCAGTTCTTC.

The rearrangement links TRBV6-2 or TRBV6-3 to TRBJ2-1, with no clear D. Trimming shortened V by 5 bases and J by 5 bases, and 13 bases separated the two germline ends. The CDR3 runs to 14 residues. The germline V gene encodes CDR1 MNHEY and CDR2 SVGEGT. CDR3 DNA sequence: TGTGCCAGCAGTATGACCCACCAGGACAATGAGCAGTTCTTC. Protein product: CASSMTHQDNEQFF.

The count of this clonotype is one. This sequence joins TRBV27 and TRBJ1-2; D remains unclear. Trimming left V 0 bases short and J 7 bases short, with 9 bases between. The CDR3 spans 13 residues. In germline, CDR1 is MNHEY, CDR2 SMNVEV (reference sequence). Here the CDR3 reads CASSLSRGGGYTF. CDR3 nucleotides: TGTGCCAGCAGTTTATCTCGTGGTGGTGGCTACACCTTC.

This clonotype came up once. V usage is TRBV10-3 and J usage is TRBJ2-3; tentative D call: TRBD2 (6 bases). Germline V gene lookup returns CDR1 ENHRY and CDR2 SYGVKD. The CDR3 extends over 16 amino acids. The germline V and J ends were trimmed by 3 bases and 4 bases, with 17 bases remaining between them. The CDR3 bases are TGTGCCATCAGTGAAGGGGTCCCGACTAGTGCAGATACGCAGTATTTT. It specifies CAISEGVPTSADTQYF.

CDR3 sequence reads: CASSVAITPTDTQYF. The CDR3 nucleotides read TGTGCCAGCAGCGTAGCTATCACTCCCACAGATACGCAGTATTTT. The chain carries TRBV9 and TRBJ2-3; no reliable D call. Trimming took off 0 bases at V and 2 bases at J, with 10 bases between the two ends. CDR3 size: 15 residues. The germline V gene has CDR1 SGDLS and CDR2 YYNGEE. Full variable domain (missing parts from reference TRBV9 and TRBJ2-3): DSGVTQTPKHLITATGQRVTLRCSPRSGDLSVYWYQQSLDQGLQFLIQYYNGEERAKGNILERFSAQQFPDLHSELNLSSLELGDSALYFCASSVAITPTDTQYFGPGTRLTVL.

This sequence joins TRBV30 and TRBJ2-3; D is possibly TRBD1 (5 bases). Trimming pared 1 base from V and 0 bases from J, leaving 8 bases between. Germline loops: CDR1 GTSNPN, CDR2 SVGIG (reference sequence). The CDR3 has 14 residues. The chain's CDR3 is CAWSGTGSTDTQYF. In DNA form, the CDR3 reads TGTGCCTGGAGTGGCACAGGTAGCACAGATACGCAGTATTTT.

This clonotype was recorded once. A junction end diverges from the germline sequence, so it may reflect a read error. The chain is built from TRBV2 and TRBJ2-5; a weak D match, TRBD1 (6 bases). CDR1 SNHLY and CDR2 FYNNEI come from the germline V gene. CDR3 size: 17 residues. Here the CDR3 reads CASSKAPTGTYQETQYF. Written as DNA, the CDR3 is TGTGCCAGCAGTAAAGCGCCTACGGGGACATACCAAGAGACCCAGTACTTC.

This clonotype was observed once. The rearrangement uses TRBV3-1 and TRBJ1-2, with TRBD1 matching over 7 bases. V lost 5 bases to trimming and J lost 0 bases; unmatched junction nucleotides: 3. CDR1 and CDR2 from the germline V gene are LGHDT and YNNKEL (reference sequence). The CDR3 is made up of 14 amino acids. CDR3 coding DNA: TGTGCCAGCAGCAACACAGGGGCTAACTATGGCTACACCTTC. This sequence encodes CASSNTGANYGYTF.

The rearrangement uses TRBV29-1 and TRBJ1-5; D ambiguous. This CDR3 contains 11 residues. The germline CDR1 and CDR2 sequences are SQVTM and ANQGSEA. Trimming cost V 4 bases and J 11 bases, with 12 bases left between them. The CDR3 loop reads CSVVGKGAQHF. The CDR3 coding sequence is TGCAGCGTTGTAGGGAAGGGAGCCCAGCATTTT.

This clonotype was seen a single time. The CDR3 DNA reads TGTGCCAGCAGTTCGGGGGGTTCCAATCAGCCCCAGCATTTT. Protein sequence: CASSSGGSNQPQHF. The chain links TRBV12-3 or TRBV12-4 to TRBJ1-5; the D gene is possibly TRBD1 (5 bases). V lost 4 bases and J 3 bases, leaving 10 bases between the germline ends. The CDR3 length is 14 residues.